This T cell receptor beta chain was identified during a study of human T cells and chemical hapten exposure. Overall study: Upper inner arm skin measuring approximately 2 cm by approximately 2 cm received 2% DPC for sensitization.

How the authors handled the data: Around 91,000 TCRs per sample was the median, with a range of roughly 23,224 to 750,000. TCRdb re-called the RACE reads through MiXCR, storing one row per CDR3 protein. What appears here as the V and J calls and clone size reflects TCRdb's work, not the paper's. The data show some 70,000 distinct CDR3 sequences, about a tenth seen once. This CDR3 contains 13 residues. Germline CDR1 is SGDLS and CDR2 is YYNGEE. Trimming removed 2 bases at V and 1 base at J, with 6 bases between. The sample's time point: pre-sensitization, week 0. As to treatment: therapeutic diphenylcyclopropenone sensitization with weekly scalp DPC. Sample donors consisted of patients with alopecia, aged 18 to 70 years, who were suitable for DPC.

The TCR originated in a woman in her 50s with alopecia areata. Some clones in this sample may be carry-over from other donors' samples. Source: whole blood, taken in connection with sensitization to the hapten diphenylcyclopropenone (DPC). The V call is TRBV9, the J call TRBJ1-1; D is unresolved. The CDR3 spells CASSVAPNTEAFF. DNA of the CDR3: TGTGCCAGCAGCGTGGCCCCGAACACTGAAGCTTTCTTT.